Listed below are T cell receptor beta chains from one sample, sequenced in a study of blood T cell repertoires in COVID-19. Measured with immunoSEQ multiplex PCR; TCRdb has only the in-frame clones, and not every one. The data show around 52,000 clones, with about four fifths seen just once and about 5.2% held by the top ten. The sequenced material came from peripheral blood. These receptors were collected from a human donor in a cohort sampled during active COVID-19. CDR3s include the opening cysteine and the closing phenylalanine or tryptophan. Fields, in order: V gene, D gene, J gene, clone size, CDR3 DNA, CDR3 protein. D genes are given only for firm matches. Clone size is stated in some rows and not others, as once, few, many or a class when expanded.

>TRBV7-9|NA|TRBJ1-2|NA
TGTGCCAGCAGCTTAGCATTGGGGGACAACTCCTATGGCTACACCTTC
CASSLALGDNSYGYTF
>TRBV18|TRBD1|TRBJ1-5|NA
TGTGCCAGCTCACCGGGACAGGGGGCGAGTAGACAGCCCCAGCATTTT
CASSPGQGASRQPQHF
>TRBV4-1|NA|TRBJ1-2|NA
TGCGCCAGCAGCTATATAGGGGACTATGGCTACACCTTC
CASSYIGDYGYTF
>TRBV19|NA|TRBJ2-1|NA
TGTGCCAGTACCACACCCCCACGAAATGAGCAGTTCTTC
CASTTPPRNEQFF
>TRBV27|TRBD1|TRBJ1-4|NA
TGTGCCAGCAGATCGGGACAGCTTAATGAAAAACTGTTTTTT
CASRSGQLNEKLFF
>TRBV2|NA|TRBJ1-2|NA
TGTGCCAGCAGGGACGAGGGACACGCTAACTATGGCTACACCTTC
CASRDEGHANYGYTF
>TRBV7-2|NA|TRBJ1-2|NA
TGTGCCAGCAGTTTAAGATCAAACAGGTTCGGCTACACCTTC
CASSLRSNRFGYTF
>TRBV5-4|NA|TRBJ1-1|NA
TGTGCCAGCAGCTTGGTAGGGGTCGAGGCTGAAGCTTTCTTT
CASSLVGVEAEAFF
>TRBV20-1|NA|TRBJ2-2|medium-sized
TGCAGTGCTAGTCGAGGGCGAGAAGAAGAGCTGTTTTTT
CSASRGREEELFF
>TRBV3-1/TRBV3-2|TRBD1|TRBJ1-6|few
TGTGCCAGCCGGACAGGGGAAGATTCACCCCTCCACTTT
CASRTGEDSPLHF
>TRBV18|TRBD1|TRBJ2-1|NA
TGTGCCAGCTCCTACAGACAGGGGAACTCCTACAATGAGCAGTTCTTC
CASSYRQGNSYNEQFF
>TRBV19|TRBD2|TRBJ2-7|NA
TGTGCCAGTAAGGTGACTAGCGGGTCCCGGGAGCAGTACTTC
CASKVTSGSREQYF
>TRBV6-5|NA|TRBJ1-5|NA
TGTGCCAGCAGTACTTACGGGAATCAGCCCCAGCATTTT
CASSTYGNQPQHF
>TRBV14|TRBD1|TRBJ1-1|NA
TGTGCCAGCAGCCAAGGTCGGGACAGGGTGAACACTGAAGCTTTCTTT
CASSQGRDRVNTEAFF
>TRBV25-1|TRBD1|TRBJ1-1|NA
TGTGCCAGCAGTGGTTATACCGGGACAGGGGGAGCTGAAGCTTTCTTT
CASSGYTGTGGAEAFF
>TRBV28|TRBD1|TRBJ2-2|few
TGTGCCAGCAGTTTATTAGGGGGCGAGAACACCGGGGAGCTGTTTTTT
CASSLLGGENTGELFF
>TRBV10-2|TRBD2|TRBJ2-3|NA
TGCGCCAGCAGCGAGAGGGGGGGGAGCGGGGGGGCTACAGATACGCAGTATTTT
CASSERGGSGGATDTQYF
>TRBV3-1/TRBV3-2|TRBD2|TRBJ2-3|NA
TGTGCCAGCAGCCAAGAACCGGGACTAGCTTCGAATACGCAGTATTTT
CASSQEPGLASNTQYF
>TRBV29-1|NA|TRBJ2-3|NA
TGCAGCGTTGAAGTAGCAGATACGCAGTATTTT
CSVEVADTQYF
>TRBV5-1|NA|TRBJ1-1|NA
TGCGCCAGCAGCTTGGGGCCACAGGGCGACACTGAAGCTTTCTTT
CASSLGPQGDTEAFF
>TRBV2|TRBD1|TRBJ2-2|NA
TGTGCCAGTGGACAGGGGGCAATGGGGGAGCTGTTTTTT
CASGQGAMGELFF
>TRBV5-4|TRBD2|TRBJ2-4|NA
TGTGCCAGCAGCCTAGGACTAGAAAACATTCAGTACTTC
CASSLGLENIQYF
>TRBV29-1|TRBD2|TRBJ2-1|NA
TGCAGCGTGGACACTAGCGGAGTCTACAATGAGCAGTTCTTC
CSVDTSGVYNEQFF
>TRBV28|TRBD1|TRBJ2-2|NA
TGTGCCAGCTGTTCGGCAGGACAGGGGTCTGGCGGGGAGCTGTTTTTT
CASCSAGQGSGGELFF
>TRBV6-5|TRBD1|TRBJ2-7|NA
TGTGCCAGCAGTTCCCGGGACAGGGGCTACGAGCAGTACTTC
CASSSRDRGYEQYF
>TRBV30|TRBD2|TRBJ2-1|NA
TGTGCCTGGAGTGTACTGGGAGGGCTACCCTACAATGAGCAGTTCTTC
CAWSVLGGLPYNEQFF
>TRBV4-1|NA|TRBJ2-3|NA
TGCGCCAGCAGCCACCCGAGAACAGTCGACACAGATACGCAGTATTTT
CASSHPRTVDTDTQYF
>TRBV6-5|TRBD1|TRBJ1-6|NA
TGTGCCAGCAGGACAGGGGGTTCACCCCTCCACTTT
CASRTGGSPLHF
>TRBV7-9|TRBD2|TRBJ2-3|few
TGTGCCAGCAGCTATCTAGCGGGGGGGTCCGATACGCAGTATTTT
CASSYLAGGSDTQYF
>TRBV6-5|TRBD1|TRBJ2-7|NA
TGTGCCAGCAGGCCTCGACAGGGGCCGAACTACGAGCAGTACTTC
CASRPRQGPNYEQYF
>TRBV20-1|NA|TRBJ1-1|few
TGCAGTGCTAGTGGGACAATGGCTGAAGCTTTCTTT
CSASGTMAEAFF
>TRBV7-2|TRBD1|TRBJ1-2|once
TGTGCCAGCAGCTTAGTTGGGCAGGGGGGTGGCTACACCTTC
CASSLVGQGGGYTF
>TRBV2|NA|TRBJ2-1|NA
TGTGCCAGCAGTCGGACATACTACAATGAGCAGTTCTTC
CASSRTYYNEQFF